This T cell receptor (beta chain) was observed in a study of blood T cells in healthy people across ages. General study points: It was held that diversity estimates obtained from one million T cells represented underestimates.

A word on this clonotype: What it binds is not known.

The people who gave samples were healthy Caucasians from Russia, aged roughly 6 to 95. The CDR3 consists of 17 residues. Germline lookup yields CDR1 KGHDR and CDR2 SFDVKD. V lost 3 bases, J lost 8 bases, and 13 bases stayed unmatched. For the second PCR, which ran for about 7 to 12 cycles, a sample-barcoded 5' primer and a J-beta primer mix were used. TCRdb ran MiXCR on the 5' RACE reads and lists one entry per CDR3 protein. Of hundreds of thousands of distinct CDR3 sequences listed, roughly 60% are singletons. The chain combines TRBV24-1 with TRBJ2-1, with 9 bases matching TRBD1. The receptor comes from a man in his thirties or forties in good health. Material for sequencing was blood. CDR3: CATSDAATGQGSDEQFF. CDR3 nucleotides: TGTGCCACCAGTGATGCCGCAACGGGACAGGGTTCGGATGAGCAGTTCTTC.